This T cell receptor beta chain was retrieved from a study of regulatory dendritic cells for organ transplantation. Some clones are missing from TCRdb's copy, which holds only in-frame ones; the method was immunoSEQ multiplex PCR. The profile shows 20,000 to 25,000 clones, 85% to 90% of them singletons. About this clone: The antigen is undetermined.

Sorted T cells were CFSE-labeled and cultured approximately five days with allogeneic regulatory or mature dendritic cells at 1:10. The material sequenced was naive CD4+ T cells from blood cultured with dendritic cells. The subset is: CD45RA+ naive T cells. This clonotype originated in a human donor in good health.

CDR3 amino acids: CASSPDSYGYTF. In nucleotides, the CDR3 is TGTGCCAGCAGTCCGGACAGCTATGGCTACACCTTC. This chain links TRBV28 with TRBJ1-2, with D tentatively TRBD1 (6 bases). The CDR3 loop spans 12 amino acids. Germline-derived CDR1 and CDR2 are MDHEN and SYDVKM. V lost 5 bases and J 4 bases, leaving 8 bases between the germline ends.